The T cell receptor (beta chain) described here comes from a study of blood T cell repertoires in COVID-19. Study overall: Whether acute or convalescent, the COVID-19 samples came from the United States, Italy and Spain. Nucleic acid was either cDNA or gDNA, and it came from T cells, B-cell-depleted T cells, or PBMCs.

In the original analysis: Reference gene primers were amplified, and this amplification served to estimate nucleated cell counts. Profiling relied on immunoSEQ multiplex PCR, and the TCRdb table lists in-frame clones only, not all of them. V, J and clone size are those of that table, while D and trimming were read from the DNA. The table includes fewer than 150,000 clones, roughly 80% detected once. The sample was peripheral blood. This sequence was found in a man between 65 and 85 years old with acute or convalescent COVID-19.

For the CDR3, the DNA is TGTGCCACCTCCGACCAGAGCGACGAGCAGTACTTC. Translated: CATSDQSDEQYF. The chain is built from TRBV10-3 and TRBJ2-7; D gene unclear. This CDR3 spans 12 amino acids. From germline, CDR1 is ENHRY and CDR2 SYGVKD. With 10 bases removed from V and 5 bases from J, the gap between germline ends came to 15 bases.